This T cell receptor (beta chain) was obtained from a study of blood T cell repertoires in COVID-19. Study as a whole: Samples taken during acute and convalescent COVID-19 were collected in the United States, Italy and Spain. From T cells, B-cell-depleted T cells, or PBMCs came the material, which was cDNA or gDNA.

Under the authors' procedure: Reference gene primer amplification gave nucleated cell count estimates. TCRdb keeps only in-frame clones here, not all; method: immunoSEQ multiplex PCR. V and J calls and clone size are as listed in that table; D and trimming were resolved from the DNA. The sample contains about 340,000 clones, roughly 89% of which appear only once. The germline V gene has CDR1 SEHNR and CDR2 FQNEAQ (reference sequence). V gave up 4 bases and J gave up 10 bases; unmatched junction bases: 2. This CDR3 has 13 amino acids. Sequenced input: peripheral blood. This TCR was sampled from a woman in her late teens or twenties who had recovered from COVID-19. V usage is TRBV7-9 and J usage is TRBJ1-6, with TRBD1 identical over 9 bases. CDR3 in DNA: TGTGCCAGCAGCTCCACAGGGGGCTCACCCCTCCACTTT. Translating it yields CASSSTGGSPLHF.